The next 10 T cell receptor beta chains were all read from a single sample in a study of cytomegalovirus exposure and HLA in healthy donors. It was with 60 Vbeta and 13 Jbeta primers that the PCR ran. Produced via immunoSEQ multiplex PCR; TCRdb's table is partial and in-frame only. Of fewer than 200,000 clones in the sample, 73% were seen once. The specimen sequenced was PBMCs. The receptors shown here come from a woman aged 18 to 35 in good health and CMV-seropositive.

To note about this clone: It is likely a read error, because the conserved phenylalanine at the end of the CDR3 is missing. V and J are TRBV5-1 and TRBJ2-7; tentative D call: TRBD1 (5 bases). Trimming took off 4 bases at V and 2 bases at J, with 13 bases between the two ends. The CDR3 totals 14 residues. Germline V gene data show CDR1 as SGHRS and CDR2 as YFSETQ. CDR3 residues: CASSQQGLAYEQYL. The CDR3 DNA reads TGCGCCAGCAGCCAGCAGGGTCTTGCCTACGAGCAGTACCTC.

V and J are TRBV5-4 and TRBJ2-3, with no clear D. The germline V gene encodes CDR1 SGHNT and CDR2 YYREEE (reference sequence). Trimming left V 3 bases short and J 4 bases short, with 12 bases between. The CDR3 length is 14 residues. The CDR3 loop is CASSSGLEADTQYF. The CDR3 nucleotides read TGTGCCAGCAGCTCCGGCCTCGAGGCAGATACGCAGTATTTT.

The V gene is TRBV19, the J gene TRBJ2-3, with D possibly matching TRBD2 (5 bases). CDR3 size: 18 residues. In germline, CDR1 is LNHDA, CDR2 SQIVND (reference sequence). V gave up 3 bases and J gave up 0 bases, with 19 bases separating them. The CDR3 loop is CASSISTSSGISTDTQYF. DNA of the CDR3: TGTGCCAGTAGTATTTCAACGTCCTCGGGGATTAGCACAGATACGCAGTATTTT.

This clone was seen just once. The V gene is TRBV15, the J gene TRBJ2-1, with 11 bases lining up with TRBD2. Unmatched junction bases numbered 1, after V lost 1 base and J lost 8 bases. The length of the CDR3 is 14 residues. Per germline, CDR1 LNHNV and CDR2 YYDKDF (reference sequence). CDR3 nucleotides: TGTGCCACCAGCAGAGTACTAGCGGGGGATGAGCAGTTCTTC. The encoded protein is CATSRVLAGDEQFF. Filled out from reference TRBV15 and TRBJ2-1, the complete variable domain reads DAMVIQNPRYQVTQFGKPVTLSCSQTLNHNVMYWYQQKSSQAPKLLFHYYDKDFNNEADTPDNFQSRRPNTSFCFLDIRSPGLGDTAMYLCATSRVLAGDEQFFGPGTRLTVL.

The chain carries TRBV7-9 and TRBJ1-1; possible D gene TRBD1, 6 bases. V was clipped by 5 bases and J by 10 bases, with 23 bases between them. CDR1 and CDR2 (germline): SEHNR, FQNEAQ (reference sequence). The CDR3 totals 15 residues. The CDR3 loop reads CASSLVGQGTGRAFF. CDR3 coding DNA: TGTGCCAGCAGCCTAGTAGGCCAAGGAACAGGGAGAGCTTTCTTT.

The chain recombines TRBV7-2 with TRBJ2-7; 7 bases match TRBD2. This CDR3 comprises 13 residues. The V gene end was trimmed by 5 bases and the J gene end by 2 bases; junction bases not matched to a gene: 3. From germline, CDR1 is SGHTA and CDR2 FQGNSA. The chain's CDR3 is CASSPRGAYEQYF. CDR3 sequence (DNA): TGTGCCAGCAGCCCCCGGGGGGCCTACGAGCAGTACTTC.

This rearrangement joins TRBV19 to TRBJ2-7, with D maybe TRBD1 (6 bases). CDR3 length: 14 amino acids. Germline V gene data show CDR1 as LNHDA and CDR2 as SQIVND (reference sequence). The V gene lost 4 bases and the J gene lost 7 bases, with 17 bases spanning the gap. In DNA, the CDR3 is TGTGCCAGTAGTACCCACAGGGAGTTGGGTGAGCAGTACTTC. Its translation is CASSTHRELGEQYF.

This CDR3 reads CASSQSTGLNTEAFF. The DNA for the CDR3 is TGTGCCAGCAGCCAGTCGACAGGATTGAACACTGAAGCTTTCTTT. The rearrangement links TRBV14 to TRBJ1-1; tentatively, D is TRBD1 (6 bases). The V end lost 3 bases, the J end lost 0 bases, and 11 bases lay between the germline ends. This CDR3 contains 15 residues. From germline, CDR1 is SGHDN and CDR2 FVKESK.

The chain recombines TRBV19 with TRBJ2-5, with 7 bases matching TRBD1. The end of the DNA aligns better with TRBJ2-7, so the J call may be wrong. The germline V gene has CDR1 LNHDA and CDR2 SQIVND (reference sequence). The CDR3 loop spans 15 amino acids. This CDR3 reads CASSTAGTVDYEQYF. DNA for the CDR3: TGTGCCAGTAGTACCGCCGGGACAGTAGACTACGAGCAGTACTTC.

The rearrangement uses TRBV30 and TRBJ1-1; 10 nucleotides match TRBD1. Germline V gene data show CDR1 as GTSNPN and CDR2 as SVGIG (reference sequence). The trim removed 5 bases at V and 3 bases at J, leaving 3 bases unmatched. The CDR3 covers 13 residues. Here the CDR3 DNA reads TGTGCCTGGGCGGACAGGGGGTACACTGAAGCTTTCTTT. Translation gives CAWADRGYTEAFF.